Presented here are 22 T cell receptor beta chains from one specimen sequenced in a study of blood T cell repertoires in COVID-19. Clones were sequenced by immunoSEQ multiplex PCR, and TCRdb holds only the in-frame ones, with some missing. The table lists hundreds of thousands of clones, 88% of them singletons. The sequenced sample was PBMCs or T cells enriched from blood (not recorded which). These receptors originate from a woman between 50 and 59 years old with acute COVID-19.

This sequence joins TRBV5-1 and TRBJ2-3; TRBD2 is a possible D gene (5 bases). V was shortened by 0 bases and J by 0 bases, with 14 bases between the two germline ends. This CDR3 region has 17 residues. Per germline, CDR1 SGHRS and CDR2 YFSETQ. For the CDR3, the DNA is TGCGCCAGCAGCTTGGTGGCTGGGGAGACTAGCACAGATACGCAGTATTTT. It encodes CASSLVAGETSTDTQYF.

The rearrangement joins TRBV6-5 to TRBJ1-3; 8 nucleotides match TRBD1. Germline V gene data show CDR1 as MNHEY and CDR2 as SVGAGI. The CDR3 is 15 amino acids. V lost 5 bases and J lost 2; bases outside the gene matches: 5. The CDR3 coding sequence is TGTGCCAGCAGTCGTCAGGGGGCGGCTGGAAACACCATATATTTT. Protein product: CASSRQGAAGNTIYF.

CDR3 bases: TGTGCCAGCAGCCACACAAACACAGATACGCAGTATTTT. This codes for CASSHTNTDTQYF. The rearrangement uses TRBV3-1 (or the pseudogene TRBV3-2) and TRBJ2-3; D remains unclear. CDR1 is LGHDT, CDR2 YNNKEL, per germline (reference sequence). Between the trimmed V and J ends, which lost 3 bases and 2 bases, there was a span of 6 bases. CDR3 length equals 13 residues.

V is TRBV9 and J is TRBJ2-1, with a possible D match to TRBD2 (6 bases). CDR1 and CDR2 (germline): SGDLS, YYNGEE. V gave up 0 bases and J gave up 4 bases, with 11 bases separating them. The CDR3 totals 15 residues. CDR3 DNA: TGTGCCAGCAGCGTAGGGGGCGGGGCTTACAATGAGCAGTTCTTC. This encodes CASSVGGGAYNEQFF.

This clone was seen just once. The rearrangement uses TRBV19 and TRBJ1-1, with D perhaps TRBD1 (5 bases). In germline, CDR1 is LNHDA, CDR2 SQIVND (reference sequence). V lost 10 bases to trimming and J lost 6 bases, with 12 bases between them. CDR3 length equals 11 residues. Here the CDR3 reads CATQGWAEAFF. The CDR3, as DNA: TGTGCCACCCAGGGATGGGCTGAAGCTTTCTTT.

This rearrangement joins TRBV12-3 or TRBV12-4 to TRBJ1-3; D is ambiguous. The CDR3 is 10 residues long. Trimming took off 6 bases at V and 7 bases at J, with 4 bases between the two ends. DNA of the CDR3: TGTGCCAGCAGCCTGAACACCATATATTTT. It translates to CASSLNTIYF.

The chain employs TRBV11-2 and TRBJ2-3; TRBD2 agrees at 12 bases. This CDR3 contains 16 residues. Germline V gives CDR1 SGHAT, CDR2 FQNNGV. Trimming took 5 bases from V and 4 from J; bases not matched to a gene: 7. DNA for the CDR3: TGTGCCAGCAGCGAAAGACTAGCGGGAGACGCAGATACGCAGTATTTT. Its translation is CASSERLAGDADTQYF. The variable domain in full, completed from reference TRBV11-2 and TRBJ2-3, reads EAGVAQSPRYKIIEKRQSVAFWCNPISGHATLYWYQQILGQGPKLLIQFQNNGVVDDSQLPKDRFSAERLKGVDSTLKIQPAKLEDSAVYLCASSERLAGDADTQYFGPGTRLTVL.

This chain links TRBV18 with TRBJ2-5, with D maybe TRBD1 (6 bases). The CDR3 is 15 amino acids. Germline CDR1 is KGHSH and CDR2 is LQKENI. Between the trimmed V and J ends, which lost 3 bases and 1 base, there was a span of 12 bases. The CDR3 coding sequence is TGTGCCAGCTCACCGAGGGGGAACCTCCAAGAGACCCAGTACTTC. Protein: CASSPRGNLQETQYF. Together with reference TRBV18 and TRBJ2-5, the CDR3 gives the full variable domain: NAGVMQNPRHLVRRRGQEARLRCSPMKGHSHVYWYRQLPEEGLKFMVYLQKENIIDESGMPKERFSAEFPKEGPSILRIQQVVRGDSAAYFCASSPRGNLQETQYFGPGTRLLVL.

The count of this clone is one. This rearrangement joins TRBV6-6 to TRBJ1-1; 7 bases match TRBD1. CDR1 and CDR2 (germline): MNHNY, SVGAGI (reference sequence). The CDR3 runs to 15 residues. The ends lost 5 bases at V and 5 bases at J; junction bases unmatched: 11. CDR3 DNA: TGTGCCAGCAGTGGAGGGGGCTATGGGAAGACTGAAGCTTTCTTT. This codes for CASSGGGYGKTEAFF.

The chain employs TRBV18 and TRBJ2-1; TRBD2 agrees at 9 bases. J lost 5 bases, V lost 1 base, and 9 bases had no gene match. CDR3 length: 17 amino acids. The germline gives CDR1 KGHSH, CDR2 LQKENI. Written as DNA, the CDR3 is TGTGCCAGCTCACCACAACTAGCGGGTTGGAGCGACAATGAGCAGTTCTTC. Residues: CASSPQLAGWSDNEQFF. The whole variable domain, remainder taken from reference TRBV18 and TRBJ2-1, is NAGVMQNPRHLVRRRGQEARLRCSPMKGHSHVYWYRQLPEEGLKFMVYLQKENIIDESGMPKERFSAEFPKEGPSILRIQQVVRGDSAAYFCASSPQLAGWSDNEQFFGPGTRLTVL.

The sample holds one count of this clone. CDR3 sequence reads: CASSPPGVDTEAFF. The CDR3 nucleotides are TGTGCCAGCTCACCACCAGGGGTTGACACTGAAGCTTTCTTT. This rearrangement joins TRBV18 to TRBJ1-1, with D perhaps matching TRBD1 (5 bases). Germline V gene sequence: CDR1 KGHSH, CDR2 LQKENI. Trimming left V 0 bases short and J 3 bases short, with 8 bases between. The CDR3 spans 14 residues.

The chain joins TRBV6-5 to TRBJ1-3; 9 bases line up with TRBD1. Per the germline V gene, CDR1 is MNHEY and CDR2 is SVGAGI. The CDR3 is 14 residues long. With 11 bases clipped from V and 1 base from J, the junction kept 6 bases outside the gene matches. The CDR3 region has the DNA TGTGCCGCCGCCGACAGGGGGTCTGGAAACACCATATATTTT. This sequence encodes CAAADRGSGNTIYF.

The CDR3 DNA follows: TGTGCCAGCAGTTTGAAGTGGGCGGGGCTTGGCACAGATACGCAGTATTTT. It encodes CASSLKWAGLGTDTQYF. The rearrangement uses TRBV27 and TRBJ2-3; a possible D gene is TRBD2 (6 bases). The germline V and J ends were trimmed by 3 bases and 1 base, with 17 bases remaining between them. The CDR3 length is 17 residues. CDR1 and CDR2 from the germline V gene are MNHEY and SMNVEV (reference sequence).

The rearrangement links TRBV2 to TRBJ1-5, with D possibly matching TRBD1 (5 bases). Germline V gene lookup returns CDR1 SNHLY and CDR2 FYNNEI. CDR3 length equals 15 residues. V was cut by 5 bases and J by 0 bases, with 11 bases left in between. CDR3 bases: TGTGCCAGCAGTTCCGAAGGGGTTAGCAATCAGCCCCAGCATTTT. Protein product: CASSSEGVSNQPQHF.

V is TRBV25-1 and J is TRBJ2-1; 8 positions agree with TRBD2. This CDR3 has 17 amino acids. The V gene end was trimmed by 2 bases and the J gene end by 11 bases; junction bases not matched to a gene: 17. The germline CDR1 and CDR2 sequences are MGHDK and SYGVNS. CDR3 bases: TGTGCCAGCAGTGAAACCCGCACTAGCGGAATAAGCACCCAGCAGTTCTTC. This translates into CASSETRTSGISTQQFF.

The V gene is TRBV19, the J gene TRBJ1-6, with 9 positions matching TRBD1. The germline V gene encodes CDR1 LNHDA and CDR2 SQIVND (reference sequence). The V gene end was trimmed by 5 bases and the J gene end by 7 bases; junction bases not matched to a gene: 9. The CDR3 consists of 16 residues. The CDR3 is CASSPQTGTGNSPLHF. In DNA form, the CDR3 reads TGTGCCAGTAGTCCACAGACCGGGACAGGGAATTCACCCCTCCACTTT. Full variable domain (outside the CDR3, taken from reference TRBV19 and TRBJ1-6): DGGITQSPKYLFRKEGQNVTLSCEQNLNHDAMYWYRQDPGQGLRLIYYSQIVNDFQKGDIAEGYSVSREKKESFPLTVTSAQKNPTAFYLCASSPQTGTGNSPLHFGNGTRLTVT.

This sequence joins TRBV4-2 and TRBJ1-6, with a possible D match to TRBD1 (5 bases). Trimming pared 1 base from V and 9 bases from J, leaving 16 bases between. CDR1 LGHNA and CDR2 YNFKEQ come from the germline V gene. The length of the CDR3 is 16 residues. CDR3 sequence reads: CASSQVFLLQGSPLHF. The CDR3 region has the DNA TGTGCCAGCAGCCAAGTGTTCTTATTGCAGGGTTCACCCCTCCACTTT.

This clone is a singleton in its sample. V and J are TRBV28 and TRBJ1-1; 9 bases agree with TRBD1. The V gene end was trimmed by 6 bases and the J gene end by 3 bases; junction bases not matched to a gene: 8. Germline CDR1 is MDHEN and CDR2 is SYDVKM. CDR3 length: 15 residues. The CDR3 loop is CASRFYDRGYTEAFF. CDR3 sequence (DNA): TGTGCCAGCAGATTCTACGACAGGGGGTACACTGAAGCTTTCTTT.

This chain joins TRBV10-3 and TRBJ1-1, with D possibly being TRBD1 (5 bases). Between the trimmed V and J ends, which lost 5 bases and 1 base, there was a span of 17 bases. The CDR3 runs to 16 residues. From germline, CDR1 is ENHRY and CDR2 SYGVKD. This CDR3 is CAISKGQGLQNTEAFF. The CDR3 nucleotides read TGTGCCATCAGTAAAGGCCAGGGATTACAGAACACTGAAGCTTTCTTT.

The chain uses TRBV19 and TRBJ1-1, with a weak D call TRBD1 (5 bases). The CDR3 has 17 amino acids. Trimming stripped 2 bases from V and 1 base from J, with 17 bases between. Germline CDR1 LNHDA, CDR2 SQIVND (reference sequence). As DNA, the CDR3 is TGTGCCAGTAGTATACCCGTCGGGGGGAAACCGAACACTGAAGCTTTCTTT. Translating it yields CASSIPVGGKPNTEAFF.

The chain is built from TRBV7-2 and TRBJ2-7; 10 bases map to TRBD2. CDR1 is SGHTA and CDR2 is FQGNSA in the germline V gene. The CDR3 is made up of 18 amino acids. J was trimmed by 3 bases and V by 5 bases; bases with no gene match: 16. The CDR3 DNA reads TGTGCCAGCAGCCCCCCGGGCCTAGCGGGAGTTAGAAGCTACGAGCAGTACTTC. It translates to CASSPPGLAGVRSYEQYF.

The CDR3: CASSPGTTYGYTF. CDR3 coding DNA: TGTGCCAGCAGCCCCGGGACTACCTATGGCTACACCTTC. The J gene is TRBJ1-2, the V gene TRBV27; D might be TRBD1 (5 bases). The CDR3 covers 13 residues. The germline V and J ends were trimmed by 6 bases and 4 bases, with 12 bases remaining between them. The germline V gene has CDR1 MNHEY and CDR2 SMNVEV (reference sequence).